This entry lists 26 T cell receptor beta chains sequenced from one sample in a study of blood T cell repertoires in COVID-19. Libraries were prepared by immunoSEQ multiplex PCR; TCRdb keeps only in-frame clonotypes and omits some of them. The sample includes 92,000 or so clones, around 72% of them seen just once. The source material was peripheral blood. The receptors here all came from a woman of 80 years or more with acute or convalescent COVID-19.

The chain recombines TRBV18 with TRBJ2-5; D is perhaps TRBD2 (6 bases). Germline V gene data show CDR1 as KGHSH and CDR2 as LQKENI. Trimming stripped 8 bases from V and 5 bases from J, with 12 bases between. CDR3 size: 12 residues. The CDR3 sequence: CASGGTPETQYF. The CDR3 DNA follows: TGTGCCAGCGGAGGGACGCCGGAGACCCAGTACTTC.

V and J are TRBV30 and TRBJ2-2, with 7 bases that match TRBD2. The CDR3 contains 15 residues. V lost 0 bases, J lost 7 bases, and 8 bases stayed unmatched. The germline V gene has CDR1 GTSNPN and CDR2 SVGIG (reference sequence). CDR3 loop: CAWSVGRGELGELFF. CDR3 nucleotides: TGTGCCTGGAGTGTGGGTCGGGGGGAGCTCGGGGAGCTGTTTTTT.

The V gene is TRBV3-1 (or the pseudogene TRBV3-2), the J gene TRBJ2-1; possible D gene TRBD2, 6 bases. Looked up from germline, CDR1 is LGHDT and CDR2 is YNNKEL (reference sequence). V was trimmed by 4 bases and J by 6 bases, leaving 10 bases between them. The CDR3 is made up of 13 amino acids. CDR3 in DNA: TGTGCCAGCAGCCCGGGACTTCGCAATGAGCAGTTCTTC. Translation gives CASSPGLRNEQFF.

This chain's CDR3 is CASSKGRKGYTF. The CDR3 DNA sequence: TGTGCCAGTAGTAAGGGGCGGAAGGGCTACACCTTC. The chain carries TRBV19 and TRBJ1-2, with D possibly matching TRBD1 (5 bases). The CDR3 runs 12 residues. The germline gives CDR1 LNHDA, CDR2 SQIVND (reference sequence). Trimming cost V 4 bases and J 8 bases, with 11 bases left between them.

This clone came up a few times. The chain employs TRBV24-1 and TRBJ1-5; 10 bases fit TRBD1. Trimming removed 4 bases from V and 0 bases from J; junction bases left unmatched: 5. Germline CDR1 is KGHDR and CDR2 is SFDVKD. The CDR3 loop spans 17 amino acids. The CDR3: CATSETGTGDSNQPQHF. In DNA form, the CDR3 reads TGTGCCACCAGTGAAACCGGGACAGGGGATAGCAATCAGCCCCAGCATTTT.

The genes are TRBV15 and TRBJ1-4, with 10 nucleotides matching TRBD1. CDR1 and CDR2 from the germline V gene are LNHNV and YYDKDF (reference sequence). Unmatched junction bases numbered 4, after V lost 1 base and J lost 8 bases. This CDR3 contains 15 residues. CDR3 sequence: CATSRGDRGREKLFF. The DNA for the CDR3 is TGTGCCACCAGCAGAGGGGACAGGGGAAGAGAAAAACTGTTTTTT.

Only a few counts were recorded for this clone. V is TRBV5-4 and J is TRBJ1-2, with unresolved D. CDR3 size: 17 residues. CDR1 and CDR2 from the germline V gene are SGHNT and YYREEE (reference sequence). Deletions cut 4 bases from V and 0 bases from J, with 19 bases between. CDR3 residues: CASSGLETLGANYGYTF. The CDR3 region has the DNA TGTGCCAGCAGCGGACTGGAAACGCTCGGGGCTAACTATGGCTACACCTTC.

This chain connects TRBV19 to TRBJ2-1; 12 bases agree with TRBD2. In germline, CDR1 is LNHDA, CDR2 SQIVND (reference sequence). The CDR3 runs 15 residues. With 6 bases clipped from V and 4 bases from J, the junction kept 4 bases outside the gene matches. The DNA for the CDR3 is TGTGCCAGTAGCCCTCTAGCGGGGGGGTACAATGAGCAGTTCTTC. Translated, it gives CASSPLAGGYNEQFF.

The chain uses TRBV6-2 or TRBV6-3 and TRBJ1-1; D possibly corresponds to TRBD1 (6 bases). Per germline, CDR1 MNHEY and CDR2 SVGEGT. The CDR3 loop spans 13 amino acids. V lost 0 bases to trimming and J lost 4 bases, with 6 bases between them. CDR3 nucleotide sequence: TGTGCCAGCAGTTACTCAGGGGGCACTGAAGCTTTCTTT. Amino acid sequence: CASSYSGGTEAFF.

In this sample, this clone turned up once. The chain couples TRBV2 to TRBJ1-4; 8 bases align to TRBD1. CDR1 and CDR2 (germline): SNHLY, FYNNEI. J gave up 5 bases and V 2 bases, and 1 base lay outside the gene matches. There are 14 residues in the CDR3. This chain's CDR3 is CASSENRGNEKLFF. In DNA, the CDR3 is TGTGCCAGCAGTGAAAACAGGGGGAATGAAAAACTGTTTTTT.

This clone was picked up a small number of times. This chain uses TRBV21-1 with TRBJ1-2; TRBD1, the table's D call, lacks a check against the DNA. TRBV21-1 represents a pseudogene. This CDR3 has 15 residues. The CDR3 region is CASSKDAGLDYGYTF. Here the CDR3 DNA reads TGTGCCAGCAGCAAAGACGCAGGGTTAGACTATGGCTACACCTTC.

This clone has at least ten counts. The chain is built from TRBV4-2 and TRBJ2-1; TRBD2 agrees at 16 bases. The CDR3 is 15 residues long. The germline V gene has CDR1 LGHNA and CDR2 YNFKEQ. J gave up 15 bases and V 1 base, and 6 bases lay outside the gene matches. CDR3 in DNA: TGTGCCAGCAGCCAAGCCGGGACTAGCGGGGGGGCTCTGTTCTTC. Its translation is CASSQAGTSGGALFF.

The chain joins TRBV5-1 to TRBJ1-4; 8 positions match TRBD1. This CDR3 spans 16 amino acids. The J segment lost 8 bases and the V segment lost 0 bases, leaving 9 bases of the junction unmatched. Germline CDR1 and CDR2: SGHRS and YFSETQ. The CDR3 is CASSLAFDRGREKLFF. The CDR3 nucleotides read TGCGCCAGCAGCTTGGCTTTTGACAGGGGACGGGAAAAACTGTTTTTT.

The chain employs TRBV7-2 and TRBJ1-4; D unclear. This CDR3 has 15 amino acids. V was pared by 2 bases and J by 7 bases, with 14 bases between. Germline V gene sequence: CDR1 SGHTA, CDR2 FQGNSA. The CDR3 sequence is CASSLWNRDPEKLFF. The CDR3 region has the DNA TGTGCCAGCAGCTTATGGAATCGGGATCCTGAAAAACTGTTTTTT. Filled out from reference TRBV7-2 and TRBJ1-4, the complete variable domain reads GAGVSQSPSNKVTEKGKDVELRCDPISGHTALYWYRQSLGQGLEFLIYFQGNSAPDKSGLPSDRFSAERTGGSVSTLTIQRTQQEDSAVYLCASSLWNRDPEKLFFGSGTQLSVL.

The chain is built from TRBV2 and TRBJ1-6, with 8 bases that match TRBD1. This CDR3 is built from 15 residues. Germline values: CDR1 SNHLY, CDR2 FYNNEI. V trimming: 6 bases; J trimming: 9 bases; junction bases outside the gene matches: 10. The CDR3: CASRVQGALGSPLHF. The CDR3 region has the DNA TGTGCCAGCAGAGTTCAGGGGGCTCTAGGTTCACCCCTCCACTTT.

The genes are TRBV3-1 (or the pseudogene TRBV3-2) and TRBJ1-1; D is undetermined. V was trimmed by 7 bases and J by 1 base, leaving 10 bases between them. The CDR3 sequence is 13 residues long. Germline-derived CDR1 and CDR2 are LGHDT and YNNKEL (reference sequence). The CDR3 is CASKHGENTEAFF. DNA of the CDR3: TGTGCCAGCAAACACGGGGAGAACACTGAAGCTTTCTTT.

This clone has a handful of counts. The V call is TRBV19, the J call TRBJ1-4, with 11 bases fitting TRBD1. Germline lookup yields CDR1 LNHDA and CDR2 SQIVND (reference sequence). J was trimmed by 4 bases and V by 5 bases; bases with no gene match: 6. This CDR3 region has 16 residues. The CDR3 DNA sequence: TGTGCCAGTAGTGCGGACAGGGGGCTTATTAATGAAAAACTGTTTTTT. Translated: CASSADRGLINEKLFF.

V is TRBV7-2 and J is TRBJ2-5; no clear D. The CDR3 loop spans 11 amino acids. V lost 5 bases to trimming and J lost 4 bases, with 5 bases between them. CDR1 SGHTA and CDR2 FQGNSA come from the germline V gene. CDR3 DNA: TGTGCCAGCAGCACGGGAGAGACCCAGTACTTC. This gives the protein CASSTGETQYF.

This clone was counted once. J is TRBJ1-2 and V is TRBV6-1; 8 bases agree with TRBD1. The CDR3 spans 12 residues. In germline, CDR1 is MNHNS, CDR2 SASEGT. V lost 1 base and J lost 8; bases outside the gene matches: 0. The CDR3 loop reads CASSEDRGGYTF. As DNA, the CDR3 is TGTGCCAGCAGTGAAGACAGGGGGGGCTACACCTTC.

This clone was seen a few times. The V gene is TRBV19, the J gene TRBJ2-2; 9 bases align to TRBD1. V lost 5 bases to trimming and J lost 2 bases; unmatched junction nucleotides: 15. This CDR3 has 19 amino acids. Per germline, CDR1 LNHDA and CDR2 SQIVND (reference sequence). The CDR3 is CASSVHSPWDRVNTGELFF. DNA for the CDR3: TGTGCCAGTAGTGTACACTCTCCGTGGGACAGGGTAAACACCGGGGAGCTGTTTTTT.

This chain links TRBV5-6 with TRBJ1-4; TRBD1 aligns across 7 bases. The J segment lost 2 bases and the V segment lost 4 bases, leaving 8 bases of the junction unmatched. This CDR3 has 16 amino acids. Germline V gene data show CDR1 as SGHDT and CDR2 as YYEEEE. The CDR3 DNA sequence: TGTGCCAGCAGCAAAAACCTACAGGGGACTAATGAAAAACTGTTTTTT. This codes for CASSKNLQGTNEKLFF.

The gene calls are TRBV19 and TRBJ2-6; D ambiguous. CDR1 LNHDA and CDR2 SQIVND come from the germline V gene (reference sequence). CDR3 length: 17 amino acids. With 1 base removed from V and 2 bases from J, the gap between germline ends came to 12 bases. The CDR3 DNA reads as TGTGCCAGTAGTATAGGGCCTACAGTGGCTGGGGCCAACGTCCTGACTTTC. It specifies CASSIGPTVAGANVLTF.

This clone appeared once. This chain links TRBV6-5 with TRBJ1-1; D is perhaps TRBD1 (6 bases). CDR3 length equals 14 residues. Trimming took 3 bases from V and 6 from J, leaving 14 bases between them. From germline, CDR1 is MNHEY and CDR2 SVGAGI. CDR3 sequence (DNA): TGTGCCAGCAGTTATTCTGACAGGAATGCTGAAGCTTTCTTT. Its translation: CASSYSDRNAEAFF.

The chain has TRBV7-2 and TRBJ1-3; D is perhaps TRBD1 (6 bases). This CDR3 is built from 14 residues. Trimming took off 5 bases at V and 2 bases at J, with 10 bases between the two ends. From germline, CDR1 is SGHTA and CDR2 FQGNSA. For the CDR3, the DNA is TGTGCCAGCAGCCCGGACAGCCCTGGAAACACCATATATTTT. It specifies CASSPDSPGNTIYF.

CDR3 sequence (DNA): TGTGCCAGCAGTTTGGGACTTCCAGGCCATCAGCCCCAGCATTTT. Encoded protein: CASSLGLPGHQPQHF. The chain uses TRBV6-5 and TRBJ1-5; maybe TRBD1 (5 bases). The length of the CDR3 is 15 residues. V was pared by 4 bases and J by 5 bases, with 15 bases between. CDR1 is MNHEY and CDR2 is SVGAGI in the germline V gene.

V and J are TRBV19 and TRBJ2-3, with TRBD2 matching 7 bases. Trimming removed 1 base from V and 3 bases from J; junction bases left unmatched: 13. The CDR3 sequence is 18 residues long. From germline, CDR1 is LNHDA and CDR2 SQIVND (reference sequence). CDR3 DNA sequence: TGTGCCAGTAGTATAGGCGCCGGTAAAAGCGGGATGACAGATACGCAGTATTTT. It encodes CASSIGAGKSGMTDTQYF.